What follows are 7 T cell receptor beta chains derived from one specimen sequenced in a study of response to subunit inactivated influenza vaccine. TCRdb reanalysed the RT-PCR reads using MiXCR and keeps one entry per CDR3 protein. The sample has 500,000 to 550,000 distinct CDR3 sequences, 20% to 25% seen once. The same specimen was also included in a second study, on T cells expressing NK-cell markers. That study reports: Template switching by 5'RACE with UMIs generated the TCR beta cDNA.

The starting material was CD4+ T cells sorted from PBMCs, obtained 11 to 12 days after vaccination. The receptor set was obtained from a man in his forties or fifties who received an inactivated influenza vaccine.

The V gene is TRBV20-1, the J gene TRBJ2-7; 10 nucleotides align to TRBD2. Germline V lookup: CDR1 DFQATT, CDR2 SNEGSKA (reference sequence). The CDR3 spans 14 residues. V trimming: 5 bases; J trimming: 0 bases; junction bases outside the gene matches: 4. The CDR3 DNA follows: TGCAGTGCTCCACTAGCGGGGCACTCCTACGAGCAGTACTTC. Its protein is CSAPLAGHSYEQYF.

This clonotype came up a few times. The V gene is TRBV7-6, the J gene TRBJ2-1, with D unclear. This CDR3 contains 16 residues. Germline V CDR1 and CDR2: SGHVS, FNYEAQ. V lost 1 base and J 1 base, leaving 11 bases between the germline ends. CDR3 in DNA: TGTGCCAGCAGCTTAGAGTCGGCCGGGTCCTACAATGAGCAGTTCTTC. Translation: CASSLESAGSYNEQFF.

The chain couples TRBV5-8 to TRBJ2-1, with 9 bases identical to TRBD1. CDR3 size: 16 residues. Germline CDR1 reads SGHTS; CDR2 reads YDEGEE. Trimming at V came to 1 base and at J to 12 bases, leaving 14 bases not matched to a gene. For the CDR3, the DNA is TGTGCCAGCAGCTTGTCGGGGACAGGGAGCGGTAGGGCGCAGTTCTTC. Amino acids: CASSLSGTGSGRAQFF.

In nucleotides, the CDR3 is TGCAGTGCTAGACTAGGGGGGTTAGGGAATGAGCAGTTCTTC. This codes for CSARLGGLGNEQFF. The chain combines TRBV20-1 with TRBJ2-1; D possibly uses TRBD1 or TRBD2 (6 bases each). In germline, CDR1 is DFQATT, CDR2 SNEGSKA (reference sequence). The CDR3 sequence is 14 residues long. Trimming left V 2 bases short and J 7 bases short, with 15 bases between.

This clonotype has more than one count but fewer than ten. CDR3 DNA sequence: TGCGCCAGCAGCCAAGACCAGGGGAGGATGGAGACCCAGTACTTC. Translated, it gives CASSQDQGRMETQYF. The chain joins TRBV4-1 to TRBJ2-5; the D gene could be TRBD1 or TRBD2 (6 bases each). V gave up 0 bases and J gave up 5 bases, with 13 bases separating them. The germline V gene encodes CDR1 MGHRA and CDR2 YSYEKL. CDR3 length: 15 amino acids.

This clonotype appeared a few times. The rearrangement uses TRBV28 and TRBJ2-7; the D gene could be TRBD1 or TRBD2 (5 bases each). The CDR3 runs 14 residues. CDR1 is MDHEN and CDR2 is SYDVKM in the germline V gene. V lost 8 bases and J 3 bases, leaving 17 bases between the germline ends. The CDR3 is CASPAGTENYEQYF. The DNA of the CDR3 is TGTGCCAGCCCAGCCGGGACGGAGAACTACGAGCAGTACTTC.

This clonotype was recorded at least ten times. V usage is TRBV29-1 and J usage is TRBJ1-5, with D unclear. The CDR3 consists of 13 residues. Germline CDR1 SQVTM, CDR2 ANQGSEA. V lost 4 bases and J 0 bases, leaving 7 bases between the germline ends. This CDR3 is CSVAENSNQPQHF. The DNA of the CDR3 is TGCAGCGTTGCCGAGAATAGCAATCAGCCCCAGCATTTT.